These 15 T cell receptor beta chains were sequenced from one sample in a study of tissue T cells after allogeneic stem cell transplantation. Clones were sequenced by immunoSEQ multiplex PCR, and TCRdb holds only the in-frame ones, with some missing. This table holds about 620 clones, around 68% found once. The source material was lymph node tissue. The receptors stem from a female BALB/c mouse in good health. These mice share the MHC haplotype H2-d.

The sample holds one count of this clone. Mouse germline and gene names are used. The CDR3 extends 1 residue past the end of the read, so its final part is completed from the germline J gene. The genes are TRBV20 and TRBJ2-3; 7 nucleotides line up with TRBD1. The trim removed 2 bases at V and 0 bases at J, leaving 5 bases unmatched. Germline values: CDR1 GFQATS, CDR2 STVNSAI. The CDR3 is 15 amino acids. The CDR3 region is CGARPGTASAETLYF. Incomplete CDR3 DNA: TGTGGTGCTAGGCCCGGGACAGCTAGTGCAGAAACGCTGTAT. Variable domain in full (rest from reference TRBV20 and TRBJ2-3): GALVYQYPRRTICKSGTSMRMECQAVGFQATSVAWYRQSPQKTFELIALSTVNSAIKYEQNFTQEKFPISHPNLSFSSMTVLNAYLEDRGLYLCGARPGTASAETLYFGSGTRLTVL.

Note on this clone: The gene symbols are mouse symbols. The read stops 1 residue short of the end of the CDR3; the missing end is completed from the germline J gene. V and J are TRBV19 and TRBJ1-4, with 7 positions matching TRBD1. Per germline, CDR1 FNHDT and CDR2 SITEND (reference sequence). The CDR3 covers 12 residues. Trimming at V came to 6 bases and at J to 6 bases, leaving 2 bases not matched to a gene. This chain's CDR3 is CASNTGDERLFF. The covered CDR3 bases are TGTGCCAGCAATACAGGGGACGAAAGATTATTT.

A remark on this clone: Gene names denote mouse genes. Read data end 1 residue before the CDR3 end; the end is taken from the germline J gene. The chain uses TRBV19 and TRBJ1-3, with D perhaps TRBD1 (6 bases). Trimming shortened V by 2 bases and J by 1 base, and 13 bases separated the two germline ends. The CDR3 has 16 amino acids. Germline CDR1 FNHDT, CDR2 SITEND (reference sequence). CDR3 DNA (partial): TGTGCCAGCAGTATGGGGGGGGCTATCTCTGGAAATACGCTCTAT. This encodes CASSMGGAISGNTLY. The full CDR3 protein is CASSMGGAISGNTLYF.

Points on this clone: The germline and genes are mouse ones. The read ends 1 residue shy of where the CDR3 ends; the end is completed using the germline J gene. The chain has TRBV31 and TRBJ2-3, with 12 nucleotides matching TRBD2. Germline V lookup: CDR1 GKSSPN, CDR2 SITVG. Trimming at V came to 1 base and at J to 1 base, leaving 0 bases not matched to a gene. The length of the CDR3 is 15 residues. CDR3 sequence reads: CAWSRDWGGAETLYF. CDR3 DNA (partial): TGTGCCTGGAGTCGGGACTGGGGGGGTGCAGAAACGCTGTAT.

This clone was detected only once. Genes and germline come from the mouse. The read halts 1 residue ahead of the CDR3 end, with the missing end drawn from the germline J gene. This chain uses TRBV13-3 with TRBJ2-4; 7 bases are shared with TRBD2. The CDR3 has 14 residues. V was pared by 4 bases and J by 0 bases, with 2 bases of the junction left unmatched. Germline CDR1 NNHDY, CDR2 SYVADS. CDR3 sequence reads: CASSWGESQNTLYF. CDR3 DNA, as far as it was read: TGTGCCAGCAGTTGGGGGGAGAGTCAAAACACCTTGTAC.

Regarding this clone: The gene names given are mouse names. The read stops 1 residue short of the end of the CDR3; the missing end is completed from the germline J gene. The chain employs TRBV4 and TRBJ2-3, with TRBD2 matching 9 bases. The germline V gene has CDR1 LGHDT and CDR2 YNNKQL (reference sequence). V lost 6 bases to trimming and J lost 0 bases; unmatched junction nucleotides: 1. This CDR3 is 14 amino acids long. The CDR3 here is CASRTGGSAETLYF. The part of the CDR3 DNA that was read is TGTGCCAGCAGGACTGGGGGTAGTGCAGAAACGCTGTAT.

With regard to this clone: These gene names are mouse names. The read halts 1 residue ahead of the CDR3 end, with the missing end drawn from the germline J gene. V gene TRBV2 combines with J gene TRBJ2-5; 7 positions agree with TRBD2. This CDR3 is 14 amino acids long. Per the germline V gene, CDR1 is LGHNA and CDR2 is YSYQKL. With V trimmed by 6 bases and J by 2 bases, 5 bases remained unmatched. The DNA read from the CDR3 is TGTGCCAGCAGTCAGACTGGGAGCCAAGACACCCAGTAC. Translating it yields CASSQTGSQDTQY. The CDR3, in full, reads CASSQTGSQDTQYF.

About this clone: Germline and genes: mouse. The read is 1 residue too short to cover the CDR3 end, so that end is filled in from the germline J gene. V and J are TRBV31 and TRBJ1-6; perhaps TRBD1 as D (6 bases). TRBJ1-6 counts as an open reading frame of uncertain function. CDR3 length: 14 residues. Germline CDR1 and CDR2: GKSSPN and SITVG. V lost 0 bases and J 6 bases, leaving 9 bases between the germline ends. Here the CDR3 reads CAWSLAGANSPLYF. The CDR3 bases that were read are TGTGCCTGGAGTCTAGCGGGGGCTAATTCGCCCCTCTAC.

A single count supports this clone. Gene names refer to mouse genes. The read ends 1 residue shy of where the CDR3 ends; the end is completed using the germline J gene. The V and J genes are TRBV1 and TRBJ2-3; 10 bases fit TRBD2. J lost 0 bases, V lost 0 bases, and 3 bases had no gene match. The CDR3 runs to 17 residues. Germline assignment: CDR1 NSQYPW and CDR2 LRSPGD (reference sequence). The CDR3 loop reads CTCSAEDWGRSAETLYF. The CDR3 bases that were read are TGCACCTGCAGTGCAGAGGACTGGGGGAGAAGTGCAGAAACGCTGTAT.

Worth noting for this clone: Each gene name is a mouse one. Read sequence stops 1 residue before the CDR3 end, and the germline J gene provides the missing end. The V and J genes are TRBV13-1 and TRBJ2-3; 7 bases fit TRBD2. V trimming: 0 bases; J trimming: 0 bases; junction bases outside the gene matches: 1. The CDR3 is 15 amino acids. CDR1 is NSHNY, CDR2 SYGAGN, per germline. CDR3 region: CASSDGGGSAETLYF. The covered CDR3 bases are TGTGCCAGCAGTGATGGGGGGGGGAGTGCAGAAACGCTGTAT.

This clone occurred once. These gene names are mouse names. With the read ending 1 residue before the CDR3 end, the germline J gene is used to fill in that end. The chain joins TRBV2 to TRBJ2-5, with a weak D call TRBD2 (6 bases). Trimming removed 2 bases from V and 1 base from J, with 7 bases in between. The germline CDR1 and CDR2 sequences are LGHNA and YSYQKL. The CDR3 length is 14 residues. CDR3 amino acids: CASSQRLDQDTQYF. The DNA read from the CDR3 is TGTGCCAGCAGCCAAAGACTGGACCAAGACACCCAGTAC.

About this clone: Gene names refer to mouse genes. The CDR3 goes on 1 residue after the read ends, and that part is filled in from the germline J gene. The chain carries TRBV19 and TRBJ1-6; 7 nucleotides agree with TRBD1. TRBJ1-6 is annotated as an ORF whose role is uncertain. The length of the CDR3 is 15 residues. With 5 bases clipped from V and 0 bases from J, the junction kept 2 bases outside the gene matches. Germline assignment: CDR1 FNHDT and CDR2 SITEND (reference sequence). The DNA read from the CDR3 is TGTGCCAGCAGGGACAGGCCTTCCTATAATTCGCCCCTCTAC. This codes for CASRDRPSYNSPLY. The complete CDR3 protein is CASRDRPSYNSPLYF.

This clone was detected a few times. The germline and genes are mouse ones. The CDR3 goes on 1 residue after the read ends, and that part is filled in from the germline J gene. This chain links TRBV16 with TRBJ1-4; 8 bases match TRBD1. CDR1 and CDR2 (germline): SGHSA, FRNQAP. The J segment lost 3 bases and the V segment lost 5 bases, leaving 17 bases of the junction unmatched. The CDR3 runs 19 residues. The CDR3 loop is CASSPSGGAWGVANERLFF. The DNA read from the CDR3 is TGTGCAAGCAGCCCCTCAGGGGGCGCCTGGGGCGTTGCCAACGAAAGATTATTT.

As for this clone: Gene names refer to mouse genes. The DNA ends 1 residue before the CDR3 does, and the rest of the CDR3 is filled in from the germline J gene. The chain recombines TRBV2 with TRBJ2-2; D ambiguous. This CDR3 comprises 14 residues. V lost 0 bases and J 6 bases, leaving 8 bases between the germline ends. From germline, CDR1 is LGHNA and CDR2 YSYQKL. The CDR3 sequence is CASSQEEGPGQLYF. The sequenced part of the CDR3 DNA is TGTGCCAGCAGCCAAGAGGAAGGGCCCGGGCAGCTCTAC.

Notes on this clone: Gene names and germline match the mouse. Read data end 1 residue before the CDR3 end; the end is taken from the germline J gene. V and J are TRBV29 and TRBJ2-3, with D perhaps matching TRBD1 (6 bases). Deletions cut 5 bases from V and 3 bases from J, with 9 bases between. The CDR3 loop spans 13 amino acids. The germline CDR1 and CDR2 sequences are MSHET and SYDVDS. CDR3 in amino acids: CASSVRGAETLYF. The covered CDR3 bases are TGTGCTAGCAGTGTCAGGGGAGCAGAAACGCTGTAT. Using reference TRBV29 and TRBJ2-3 for the parts outside the CDR3, the full variable domain is DMKVTQMPRYLIKRMGENVLLECGQDMSHETMYWYRQDPGLGLQLIYISYDVDSNSEGDIPKGYRVSRKKREHFSLILDSAKTNQTSVYFCASSVRGAETLYFGSGTRLTVL.